The clone carrying this T cell receptor beta chain occurred a few times. The germline gives CDR1 MNHEY, CDR2 SVGAGI. CDR3 length: 13 amino acids. V dropped 4 bases and J dropped 4 bases, with 8 bases sitting between them. TCRdb reprocessed the 5' RACE reads via MiXCR and lists one record per CDR3 protein. There are 700,000 or so distinct CDR3 sequences in the sample; about 20% occur only once, and roughly 4% lies in the top ten. These data originate in a study of identical twins. These records were also assigned to another study, of T cells expressing NK-cell markers.

Sequencing used PBMCs. This clonotype was sampled from a woman aged 18 to 35 in good health. V is TRBV6-5 and J is TRBJ1-5; D is possibly TRBD1 (6 bases). The CDR3 spells CASSWTVNQPQHF. The CDR3, as DNA: TGTGCCAGCAGTTGGACAGTAAATCAGCCCCAGCATTTT.